This T cell receptor (beta chain) comes out of a study of human T cells and chemical hapten exposure. Per the germline V gene, CDR1 is DFQATT and CDR2 is SNEGSKA (reference sequence). The CDR3 has 15 amino acids. The trim removed 5 bases at V and 6 bases at J, leaving 11 bases unmatched. Time point here: patch test 3, about 24 weeks after DPC sensitization. Treatment defined: therapeutic diphenylcyclopropenone sensitization with weekly scalp DPC. TCRdb fed the RACE reads into MiXCR, producing one record per CDR3 protein. The sample shows about 160,000 distinct CDR3 sequences, around 30% of them seen only once.

The TCR comes from a woman aged 18-35 years with alopecia areata. Some clones in this sample may be carry-over from other donors' samples. J is TRBJ2-7 and V is TRBV20-1; 12 bases are shared with TRBD2. Sequencing used whole blood, obtained in connection with sensitization to the hapten diphenylcyclopropenone (DPC). The CDR3 here is CSARILAGGPGEQYF. In DNA form, the CDR3 reads TGCAGTGCTCGTATTCTAGCGGGAGGGCCGGGCGAGCAGTACTTC.